This TCR beta chain originates from a study of blood T cell repertoires in COVID-19. Across the whole study: Specimens from acute and convalescent COVID-19 originated in the United States, Italy and Spain. T cells, B-cell-depleted T cells, or PBMCs supplied cDNA or gDNA.

Original methodology: It was from reference gene primer amplification that nucleated cell counts were estimated. TCRdb's table, derived via immunoSEQ multiplex PCR, lists solely in-frame clones and lacks some. The DNA gave D and trimming, while V, J and clone size come from that table. In the table there are 150,000 or so clones, around 87% of which are singletons. Germline trimming cut 8 bases from V and 4 bases from J; bases unmatched to any gene: 5. The CDR3 has 14 residues. Germline CDR1 reads ENHRY; CDR2 reads SYGVKD. Seattle patients were enrolled while actively infected and followed longitudinally.

The clonotype was recovered from a man between 18 and 35 years old with COVID-19, enrolled during active disease. V gene TRBV10-3 combines with J gene TRBJ2-1; 10 bases fit TRBD1. Sequences were obtained from peripheral blood. The CDR3 nucleotides are TGTGCCATCGGACAGGGGGTTCGGTACAATGAGCAGTTCTTC. Translation: CAIGQGVRYNEQFF.